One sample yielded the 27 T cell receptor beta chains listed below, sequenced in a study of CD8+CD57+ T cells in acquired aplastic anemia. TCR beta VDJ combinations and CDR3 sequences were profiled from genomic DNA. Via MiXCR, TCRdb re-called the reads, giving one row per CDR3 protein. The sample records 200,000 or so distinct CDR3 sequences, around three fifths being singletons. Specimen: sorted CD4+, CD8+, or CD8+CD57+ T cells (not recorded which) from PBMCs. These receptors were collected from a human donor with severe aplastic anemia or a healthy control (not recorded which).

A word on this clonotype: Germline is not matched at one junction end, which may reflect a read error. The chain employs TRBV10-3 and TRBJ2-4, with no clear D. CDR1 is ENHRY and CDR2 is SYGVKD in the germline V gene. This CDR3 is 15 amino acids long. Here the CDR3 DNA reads TGTGCCAGCAGTTTAAGCGCACACCCTCAAAACATTCAGTACTTC. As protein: CASSLSAHPQNIQYF.

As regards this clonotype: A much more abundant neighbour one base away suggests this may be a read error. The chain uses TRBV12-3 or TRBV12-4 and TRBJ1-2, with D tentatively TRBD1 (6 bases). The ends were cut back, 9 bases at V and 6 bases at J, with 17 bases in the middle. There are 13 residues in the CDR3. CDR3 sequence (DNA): TGTGCCAGTCTTGGGGGCCCAAATGATGGCTACACCTTC. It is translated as CASLGGPNDGYTF.

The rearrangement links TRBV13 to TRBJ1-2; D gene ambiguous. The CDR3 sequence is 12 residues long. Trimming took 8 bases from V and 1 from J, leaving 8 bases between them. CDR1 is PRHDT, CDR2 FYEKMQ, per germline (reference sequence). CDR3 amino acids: CASAQNNYGYTF. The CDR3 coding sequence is TGTGCCAGCGCCCAGAATAACTATGGCTACACCTTC.

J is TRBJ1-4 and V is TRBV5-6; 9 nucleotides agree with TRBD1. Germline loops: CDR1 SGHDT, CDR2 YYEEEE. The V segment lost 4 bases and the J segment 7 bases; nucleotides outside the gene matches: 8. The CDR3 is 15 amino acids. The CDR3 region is CASSLEGQGGEKLFF. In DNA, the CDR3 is TGTGCCAGCAGCCTGGAGGGACAGGGTGGTGAAAAACTGTTTTTT.

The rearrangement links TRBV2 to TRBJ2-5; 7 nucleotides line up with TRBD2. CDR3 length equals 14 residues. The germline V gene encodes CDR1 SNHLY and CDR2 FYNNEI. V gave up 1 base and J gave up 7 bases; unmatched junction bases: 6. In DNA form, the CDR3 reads TGTGCCAGCAGTGAAGGGATAGGGGAGGGGACCCAGTACTTC. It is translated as CASSEGIGEGTQYF.

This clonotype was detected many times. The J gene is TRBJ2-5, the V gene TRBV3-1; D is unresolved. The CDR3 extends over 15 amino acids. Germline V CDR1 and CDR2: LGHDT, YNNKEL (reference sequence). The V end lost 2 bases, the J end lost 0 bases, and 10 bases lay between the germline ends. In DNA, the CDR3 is TGTGCCAGCAGCCAAAGTACAATGTACCAAGAGACCCAGTACTTC. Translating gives CASSQSTMYQETQYF.

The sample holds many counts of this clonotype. The CDR3 here is CASTASLNYGYTF. The DNA of the CDR3 is TGTGCCAGCACCGCAAGCCTAAACTATGGCTACACCTTC. This chain links TRBV6-5 with TRBJ1-2; no clear D gene. The CDR3 length is 13 residues. Trimming shortened V by 7 bases and J by 2 bases, and 11 bases separated the two germline ends. Germline values: CDR1 MNHEY, CDR2 SVGAGI.

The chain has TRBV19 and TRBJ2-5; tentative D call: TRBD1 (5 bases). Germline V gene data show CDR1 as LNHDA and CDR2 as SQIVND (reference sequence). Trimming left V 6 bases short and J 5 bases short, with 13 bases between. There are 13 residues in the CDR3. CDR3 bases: TGTGCCAGTAGATCAAGGGGATGGGAGACCCAGTACTTC. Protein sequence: CASRSRGWETQYF.

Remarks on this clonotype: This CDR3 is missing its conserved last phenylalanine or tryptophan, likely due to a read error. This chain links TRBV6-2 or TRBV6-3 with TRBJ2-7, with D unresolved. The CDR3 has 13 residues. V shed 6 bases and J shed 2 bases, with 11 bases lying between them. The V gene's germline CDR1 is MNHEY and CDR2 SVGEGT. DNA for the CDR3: TGTGCCAGCAGGCCGGGTGTTCCCTACGAGCAGTACTCC. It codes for CASRPGVPYEQYS.

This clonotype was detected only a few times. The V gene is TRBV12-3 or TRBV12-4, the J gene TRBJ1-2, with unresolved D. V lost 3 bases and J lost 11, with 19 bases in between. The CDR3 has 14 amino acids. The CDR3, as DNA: TGTGCCAGCAGTTTGCCCGGCTTTCAACCGAGGTACACCTTC. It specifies CASSLPGFQPRYTF.

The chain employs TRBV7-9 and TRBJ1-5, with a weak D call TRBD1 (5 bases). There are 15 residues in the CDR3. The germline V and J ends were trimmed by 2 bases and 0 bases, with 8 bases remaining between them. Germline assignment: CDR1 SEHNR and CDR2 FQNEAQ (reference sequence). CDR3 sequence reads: CASSLQGFSNQPQHF. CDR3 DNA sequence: TGTGCCAGCAGCTTACAGGGTTTTAGCAATCAGCCCCAGCATTTT.

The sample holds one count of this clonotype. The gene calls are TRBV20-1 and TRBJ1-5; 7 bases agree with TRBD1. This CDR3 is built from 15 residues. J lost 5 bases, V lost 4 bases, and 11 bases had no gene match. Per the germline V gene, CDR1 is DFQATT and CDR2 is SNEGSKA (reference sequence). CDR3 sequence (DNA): TGCAGTGCTATCAGTCCAACCACAGGGGATCAGCCCCAGCATTTT. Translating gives CSAISPTTGDQPQHF.

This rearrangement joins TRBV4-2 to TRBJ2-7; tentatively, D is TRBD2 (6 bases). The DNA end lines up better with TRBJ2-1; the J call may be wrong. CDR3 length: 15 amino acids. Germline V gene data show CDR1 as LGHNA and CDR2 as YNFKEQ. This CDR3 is CASSQEALAGDEQFF. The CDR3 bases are TGTGCCAGCAGCCAAGAGGCACTAGCTGGAGATGAGCAGTTCTTC.

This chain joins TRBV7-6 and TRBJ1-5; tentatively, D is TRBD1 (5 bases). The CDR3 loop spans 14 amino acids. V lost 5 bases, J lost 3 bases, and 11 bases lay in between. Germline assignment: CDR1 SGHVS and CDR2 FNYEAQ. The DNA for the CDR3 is TGTGCCAGCAGCCCCGACAGTCTCAATCAGCCCCAGCATTTT. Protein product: CASSPDSLNQPQHF.

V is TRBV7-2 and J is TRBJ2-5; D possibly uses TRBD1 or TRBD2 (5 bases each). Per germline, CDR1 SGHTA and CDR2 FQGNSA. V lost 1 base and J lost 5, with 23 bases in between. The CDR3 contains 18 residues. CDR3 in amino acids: CASSLVVARTGTVETQYF. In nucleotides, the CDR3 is TGTGCCAGCAGCTTAGTCGTGGCGAGGACCGGGACCGTCGAGACCCAGTACTTC.

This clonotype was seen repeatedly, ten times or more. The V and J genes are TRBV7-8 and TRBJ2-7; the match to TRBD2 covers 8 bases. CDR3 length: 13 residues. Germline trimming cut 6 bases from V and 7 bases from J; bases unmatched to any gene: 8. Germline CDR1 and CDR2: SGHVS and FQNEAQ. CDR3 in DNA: TGTGCCAGCAGGGAGGGACTAGGGGAGGAGCAGTACTTC. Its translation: CASREGLGEEQYF.

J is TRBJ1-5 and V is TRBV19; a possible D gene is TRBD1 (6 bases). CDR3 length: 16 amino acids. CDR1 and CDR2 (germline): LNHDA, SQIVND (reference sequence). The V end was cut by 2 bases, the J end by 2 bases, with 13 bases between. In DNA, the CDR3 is TGTGCCAGTAGTATAACAATTGAGGGGGGCAATCAGCCCCAGCATTTT. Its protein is CASSITIEGGNQPQHF. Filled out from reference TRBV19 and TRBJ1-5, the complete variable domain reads DGGITQSPKYLFRKEGQNVTLSCEQNLNHDAMYWYRQDPGQGLRLIYYSQIVNDFQKGDIAEGYSVSREKKESFPLTVTSAQKNPTAFYLCASSITIEGGNQPQHFGDGTRLSIL.

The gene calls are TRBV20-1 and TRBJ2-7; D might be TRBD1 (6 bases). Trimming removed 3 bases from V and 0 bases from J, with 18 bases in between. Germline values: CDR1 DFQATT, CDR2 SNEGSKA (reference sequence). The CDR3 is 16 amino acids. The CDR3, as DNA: TGCAGTGCTAGGGGGGCAGGGCCGGGGATCTCCTACGAGCAGTACTTC. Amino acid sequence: CSARGAGPGISYEQYF.

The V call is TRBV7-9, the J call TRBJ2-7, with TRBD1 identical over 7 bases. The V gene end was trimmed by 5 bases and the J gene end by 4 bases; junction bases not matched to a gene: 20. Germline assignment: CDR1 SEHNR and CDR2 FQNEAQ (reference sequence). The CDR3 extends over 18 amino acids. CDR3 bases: TGTGCCAGCAGCCATTTGGGACAGTCGTACTCCGCCTCTTACGAGCAGTACTTC. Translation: CASSHLGQSYSASYEQYF.

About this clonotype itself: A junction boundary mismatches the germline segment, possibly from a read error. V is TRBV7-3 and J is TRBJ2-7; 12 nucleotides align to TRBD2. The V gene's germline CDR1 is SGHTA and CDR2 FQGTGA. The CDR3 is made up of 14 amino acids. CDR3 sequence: CASSRMGLAGEQYF. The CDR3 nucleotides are TGCGCCAGCAGCAGGATGGGACTAGCGGGTGAGCAGTACTTC.

CDR3 DNA sequence: TGTGCCAGCAGTGAGACTAGCGGCCGAGGGGAGACCCAGTACTTC. Translation: CASSETSGRGETQYF. The chain carries TRBV2 and TRBJ2-5; TRBD2 aligns across 9 bases. Trimming removed 3 bases from V and 5 bases from J; junction bases left unmatched: 7. Per the germline V gene, CDR1 is SNHLY and CDR2 is FYNNEI. The CDR3 runs 15 residues.

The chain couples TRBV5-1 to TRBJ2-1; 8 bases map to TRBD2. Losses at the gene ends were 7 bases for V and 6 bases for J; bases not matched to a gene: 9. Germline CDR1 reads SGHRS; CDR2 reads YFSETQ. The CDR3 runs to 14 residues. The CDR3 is CASAGREVGNEQFF. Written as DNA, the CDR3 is TGCGCCAGCGCCGGGAGGGAGGTGGGCAATGAGCAGTTCTTC. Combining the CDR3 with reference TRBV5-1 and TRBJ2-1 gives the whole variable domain KAGVTQTPRYLIKTRGQQVTLSCSPISGHRSVSWYQQTPGQGLQFLFEYFSETQRNKGNFPGRFSGRQFSNSRSEMNVSTLELGDSALYLCASAGREVGNEQFFGPGTRLTVL.

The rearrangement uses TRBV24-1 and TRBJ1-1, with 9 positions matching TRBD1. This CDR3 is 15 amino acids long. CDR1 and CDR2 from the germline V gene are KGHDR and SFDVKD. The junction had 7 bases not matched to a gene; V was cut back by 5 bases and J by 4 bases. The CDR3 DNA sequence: TGTGCCACCAGTGGGACGGGACAGGGTCCCACTGAAGCTTTCTTT. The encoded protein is CATSGTGQGPTEAFF.

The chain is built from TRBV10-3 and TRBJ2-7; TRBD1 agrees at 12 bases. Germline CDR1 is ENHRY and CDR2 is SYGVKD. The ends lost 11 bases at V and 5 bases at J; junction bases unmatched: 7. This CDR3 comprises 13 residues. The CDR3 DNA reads TGTGCCGACCCGGGACAGGGGGCCAACGAGCAGTACTTC. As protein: CADPGQGANEQYF.

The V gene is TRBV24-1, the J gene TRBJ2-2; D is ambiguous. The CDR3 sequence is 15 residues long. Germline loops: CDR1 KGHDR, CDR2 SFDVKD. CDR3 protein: CDTSATAEQRGELFF. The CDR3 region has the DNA TGTGACACAAGTGCTACGGCCGAACAGAGGGGGGAGCTGTTTTTT.

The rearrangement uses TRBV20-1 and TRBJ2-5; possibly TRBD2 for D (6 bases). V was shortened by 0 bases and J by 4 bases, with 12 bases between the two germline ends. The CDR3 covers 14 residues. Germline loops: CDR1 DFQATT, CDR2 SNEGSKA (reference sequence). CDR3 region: CSARDDGRGETQYF. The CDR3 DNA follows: TGCAGTGCTAGAGATGACGGGCGGGGAGAGACCCAGTACTTC.

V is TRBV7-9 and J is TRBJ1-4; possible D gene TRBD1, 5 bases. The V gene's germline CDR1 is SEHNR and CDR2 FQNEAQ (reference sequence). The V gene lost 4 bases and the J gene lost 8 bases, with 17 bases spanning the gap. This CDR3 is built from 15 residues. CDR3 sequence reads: CASSSRDRGNEKLFF. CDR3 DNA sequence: TGTGCCAGCAGCTCCAGGGATCGGGGGAACGAAAAACTGTTTTTT.